This T cell receptor (beta chain) derives from a study of blood T cell repertoires in COVID-19. The overall study: PBMCs, B-cell-depleted T cells, or T cells provided the cDNA or gDNA that made up the material.

Germline CDR1 reads MNHEY; CDR2 reads SMNVEV (reference sequence). Trimming at V came to 2 bases and at J to 0 bases, leaving 6 bases not matched to a gene. The CDR3 length is 17 residues. As originally analysed: For nucleated cells, counts were estimated from reference gene primer amplification. Assay: immunoSEQ multiplex PCR; the TCRdb copy retains only in-frame clones and omits some. V, J and clone size are taken as reported in that table, and D and trimming were inferred from the DNA itself. The repertoire holds about 190,000 clones, with around 80% as singletons. The clonotype comes from a man aged 30-40 years with active or convalescent COVID-19. The sample comprised peripheral blood. V and J are TRBV27 and TRBJ2-3; 9 bases agree with TRBD2. The CDR3, as DNA: TGTGCCAGCAGTTTACGTCAGCGGGAGGTCAGCACAGATACGCAGTATTTT. This codes for CASSLRQREVSTDTQYF.